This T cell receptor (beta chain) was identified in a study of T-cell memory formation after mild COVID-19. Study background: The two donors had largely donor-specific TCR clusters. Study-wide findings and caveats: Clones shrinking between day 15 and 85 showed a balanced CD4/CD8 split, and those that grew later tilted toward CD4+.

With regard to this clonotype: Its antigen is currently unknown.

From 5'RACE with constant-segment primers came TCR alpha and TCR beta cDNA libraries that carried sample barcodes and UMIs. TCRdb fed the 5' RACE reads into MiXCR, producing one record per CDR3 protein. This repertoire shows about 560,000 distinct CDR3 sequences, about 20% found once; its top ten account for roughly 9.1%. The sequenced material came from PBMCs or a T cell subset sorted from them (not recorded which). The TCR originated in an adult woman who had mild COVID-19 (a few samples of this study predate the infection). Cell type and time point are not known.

This CDR3 is CATVGQYNEQFF. For the CDR3, the DNA is TGTGCCACCGTGGGACAGTACAATGAGCAGTTCTTC. The chain combines TRBV24-1 with TRBJ2-1, with 7 bases lining up with TRBD1. Trimming removed 9 bases from V and 4 bases from J; junction bases left unmatched: 2. CDR3 size: 12 residues. CDR1 is KGHDR and CDR2 is SFDVKD in the germline V gene.